The 14 T cell receptor beta chains below all came from one sample that was sequenced in a study of blood T cell repertoires in COVID-19. Sequencing was performed with immunoSEQ multiplex PCR; in TCRdb, only in-frame clones are kept and a portion is missing. The sample holds roughly 100,000 clones; about 90% are singletons and the top ten take roughly 3%. Input material: peripheral blood. The source is a man aged 45 to 65 in a cohort sampled during active COVID-19.

V gene TRBV29-1 combines with J gene TRBJ1-2; D remains unclear. This CDR3 contains 11 residues. Germline V CDR1 and CDR2: SQVTM, ANQGSEA. V was shortened by 3 bases and J by 7 bases, with 9 bases between the two germline ends. The CDR3 protein is CSVDGGGGYTF. The DNA of the CDR3 is TGCAGCGTTGATGGCGGTGGTGGCTACACCTTC.

This clone was seen a handful of times. The rearrangement links TRBV11-1 to TRBJ2-7; 8 bases are shared with TRBD1. The CDR3 is 14 residues long. Germline lookup yields CDR1 SGHAT and CDR2 FQDESV (reference sequence). The junction had 6 bases not matched to a gene; V was cut back by 4 bases and J by 4 bases. The CDR3 loop is CASSSRTGTYEQYF. The CDR3 DNA reads as TGTGCCAGCAGCTCACGGACAGGGACTTACGAGCAGTACTTC.

This sequence joins TRBV7-8 and TRBJ1-2; D not certain. There are 16 residues in the CDR3. V gave up 2 bases and J gave up 2 bases, with 15 bases separating them. Germline V CDR1 and CDR2: SGHVS, FQNEAQ. CDR3 amino acids: CASSLRFRHNNYGYTF. CDR3 coding DNA: TGTGCCAGCAGCTTAAGGTTCAGGCATAACAACTATGGCTACACCTTC.

There are a few counts of this clone. The chain employs TRBV7-8 and TRBJ1-6; maybe TRBD1 (6 bases). The germline CDR1 and CDR2 sequences are SGHVS and FQNEAQ. The CDR3 totals 15 residues. Deletions cut 2 bases from V and 7 bases from J, with 12 bases between. The chain's CDR3 is CASSLSQGGNSPLHF. CDR3 coding DNA: TGTGCCAGCAGCTTATCACAGGGTGGGAATTCACCCCTCCACTTT.

This rearrangement joins TRBV19 to TRBJ1-1; D unresolved. V was clipped by 6 bases and J by 1 base, with 30 bases between them. The CDR3 extends over 20 amino acids. Germline V gives CDR1 LNHDA, CDR2 SQIVND (reference sequence). The CDR3 coding sequence is TGTGCCAGTAGCGTCGGACCCCTTCGTGGAGGCTCTACCAGGAACACTGAAGCTTTCTTT. Its translation is CASSVGPLRGGSTRNTEAFF.

J is TRBJ1-3 and V is TRBV15; no clear D. The CDR3 loop spans 16 amino acids. CDR1 and CDR2 from the germline V gene are LNHNV and YYDKDF (reference sequence). V lost 3 bases and J lost 0, with 12 bases in between. CDR3: CATSREAALSGNTIYF. Written as DNA, the CDR3 is TGTGCCACCAGCAGGGAAGCGGCCCTCTCTGGAAACACCATATATTTT.

CDR3 DNA sequence: TGTGCCAGCAGTGGGAGCGGGGGCGTCGGAGAGACCCAGTACTTC. Residues: CASSGSGGVGETQYF. V is TRBV11-1 and J is TRBJ2-5, with 8 bases that match TRBD2. V lost 6 bases, J lost 4 bases, and 10 bases stayed unmatched. CDR3 length: 15 amino acids. CDR1 and CDR2 from the germline V gene are SGHAT and FQDESV (reference sequence).

This clone showed up just once. The chain employs TRBV5-1 and TRBJ1-1; TRBD1 matches at 8 bases. Losses at the gene ends were 4 bases for V and 7 bases for J; bases not matched to a gene: 15. This CDR3 has 16 amino acids. Looked up from germline, CDR1 is SGHRS and CDR2 is YFSETQ. DNA for the CDR3: TGCGCCAGCAGCACACGGGTGGTGACAGGGGTGGGTGAAGCTTTCTTT. It yields the protein CASSTRVVTGVGEAFF.

The V gene is TRBV11-2, the J gene TRBJ2-3; TRBD2 matches at 10 bases. Trimming removed 6 bases from V and 5 bases from J; junction bases left unmatched: 14. Looked up from germline, CDR1 is SGHAT and CDR2 is FQNNGV. This CDR3 is built from 17 residues. For the CDR3, the DNA is TGTGCCAGCAGTCCCATCGTCGGTAGCGGGGGGAAAGATACGCAGTATTTT. Its translation is CASSPIVGSGGKDTQYF.

V gene TRBV25-1 combines with J gene TRBJ2-1; 7 bases agree with TRBD1. CDR1 is MGHDK and CDR2 is SYGVNS in the germline V gene. V lost 4 bases, J lost 8 bases, and 8 bases stayed unmatched. The CDR3 runs 14 residues. CDR3 in amino acids: CASSVGGEVDEQFF. As DNA, the CDR3 is TGTGCCAGCAGTGTAGGGGGCGAAGTCGATGAGCAGTTCTTC.

The rearrangement joins TRBV6-5 to TRBJ1-2; the D is unclear. The CDR3 spans 15 residues. Trimming pared 7 bases from V and 0 bases from J, leaving 15 bases between. Germline V gene data show CDR1 as MNHEY and CDR2 as SVGAGI. This CDR3 reads CASIKTHSANYGYTF. The CDR3 DNA follows: TGTGCCAGCATCAAGACACACTCAGCTAACTATGGCTACACCTTC.

The sample holds one count of this clone. This sequence joins TRBV6-6 and TRBJ1-1; 7 bases line up with TRBD1. J was trimmed by 5 bases and V by 8 bases; bases with no gene match: 11. Germline V gene sequence: CDR1 MNHNY, CDR2 SVGAGI (reference sequence). The CDR3 totals 14 residues. CDR3 in DNA: TGTGCCAGCCGCTATACAGGGGAGAAGACTGAAGCTTTCTTT. Translation gives CASRYTGEKTEAFF.

The J gene is TRBJ1-4, the V gene TRBV5-8; TRBD1 aligns across 8 bases. Germline lookup yields CDR1 SGHTS and CDR2 YDEGEE. The ends lost 4 bases at V and 4 bases at J; junction bases unmatched: 3. This CDR3 has 14 amino acids. The CDR3 DNA reads as TGTGCCAGCAGCCCAGGACAGGGTAATGAAAAACTGTTTTTT. It specifies CASSPGQGNEKLFF.

The chain carries TRBV9 and TRBJ1-6; 7 bases agree with TRBD1. In germline, CDR1 is SGDLS, CDR2 YYNGEE. The CDR3 length is 15 residues. V shed 7 bases, J shed 4 bases, and the junction held 8 bases outside the gene matches. CDR3 amino acids: CASGAGGSYNSPLHF. CDR3 coding DNA: TGTGCCAGCGGGGCAGGGGGTTCTTATAATTCACCCCTCCACTTT.